This T cell receptor (beta chain) was obtained from a study of shared clonotypes between healthy human individuals. Repertoires were generated with immunoSEQ multiplex PCR, while TCRdb's copy carries only in-frame clones and drops some. The sample includes approximately 2,000,000 clones, about nine tenths of them seen just once. About this clone: The sample holds other DNA sequences that translate to the same CDR3.

V lost 4 bases, J lost 4 bases, and 8 bases lay in between. The germline gives CDR1 MNHNS, CDR2 SASEGT. The CDR3 runs 13 residues. This TCR derives from a young man in good health. Some clones in this sample may be carry-over from other donors' samples. What was sequenced was naive CD4+ T cells from PBMCs. As for subset: CD45RA+ positively selected. The chain links TRBV6-1 to TRBJ1-3, with D perhaps TRBD1 (5 bases). CDR3 residues: CASSAGPGNTIYF. CDR3 coding DNA: TGTGCCAGCAGTGCAGGGCCCGGAAACACCATATATTTT.